A single sample is the source of the 20 T cell receptor beta chains below, sequenced in a study of shared clonotypes between healthy human individuals. The table came from immunoSEQ multiplex PCR; TCRdb's copy has only in-frame clones and leaves some out. The data contain 330,000 or so clones, approximately 74% of them singletons. The sequenced material came from memory CD4+ T cells sorted from blood. Subset given: CD45RA-negative fraction. These receptor sequences come from a man aged 25 to 40 in good health.

CDR3 coding DNA: TGCGCCAGCAGCACGCAGACAGGGGGCACTGAAGCTTTCTTT. Translated: CASSTQTGGTEAFF. The rearrangement links TRBV5-1 to TRBJ1-1; TRBD1 matches 9 bases. Germline assignment: CDR1 SGHRS and CDR2 YFSETQ. The V gene end was trimmed by 4 bases and the J gene end by 4 bases; junction bases not matched to a gene: 5. The CDR3 loop spans 14 amino acids. Drawing the rest from reference TRBV5-1 and TRBJ1-1, the complete variable domain is KAGVTQTPRYLIKTRGQQVTLSCSPISGHRSVSWYQQTPGQGLQFLFEYFSETQRNKGNFPGRFSGRQFSNSRSEMNVSTLELGDSALYLCASSTQTGGTEAFFGQGTRLTVV.

Ten or more counts support this clone. The V and J genes are TRBV10-2 and TRBJ2-3; the D gene could be TRBD1 or TRBD2 (6 bases each). This CDR3 is 16 amino acids long. From germline, CDR1 is WSHSY and CDR2 SAAADI. V lost 4 bases, J lost 2 bases, and 16 bases lay in between. CDR3 sequence reads: CASSVSIAGHTDTQYF. The CDR3, as DNA: TGCGCCAGCAGTGTAAGTATTGCGGGACACACAGATACGCAGTATTTT.

The chain has TRBV10-3 and TRBJ2-4, with D perhaps TRBD2 (6 bases). CDR3 length: 13 amino acids. V lost 11 bases and J lost 8, with 19 bases in between. Looked up from germline, CDR1 is ENHRY and CDR2 is SYGVKD. The CDR3 DNA follows: TGTGCCGTAGCGTCCGGGACGGGGGACATTCAGTACTTC. Residues: CAVASGTGDIQYF.

This sequence joins TRBV7-2 and TRBJ1-5, with TRBD1 as a possible D gene (5 bases). Germline V gene sequence: CDR1 SGHTA, CDR2 FQGNSA. The CDR3 runs to 14 residues. V lost 0 bases and J lost 7, with 10 bases in between. The DNA for the CDR3 is TGTGCCAGCAGCTTAGCCAGGGTCGAGCAGCCCCAGCATTTT. Residues: CASSLARVEQPQHF.

The rearrangement links TRBV18 to TRBJ1-3; D remains ambiguous. V lost 5 bases, J lost 2 bases, and 10 bases lay in between. The CDR3 has 14 residues. Per germline, CDR1 KGHSH and CDR2 LQKENI. CDR3 sequence: CASSEGSAGNTIYF. The CDR3 coding sequence is TGTGCCAGCTCAGAAGGGTCTGCTGGAAACACCATATATTTT.

V gene TRBV7-2 combines with J gene TRBJ2-7; D call uncertain. The CDR3 spans 14 residues. Germline V gene sequence: CDR1 SGHTA, CDR2 FQGNSA. Trimming left V 1 base short and J 6 bases short, with 13 bases between. CDR3 bases: TGTGCCAGCAGCTTAGTTCCGACTCCCACCGAGCAGTACTTC. This gives the protein CASSLVPTPTEQYF.

This chain connects TRBV25-1 to TRBJ2-7; 10 positions match TRBD2. Germline CDR1 and CDR2: MGHDK and SYGVNS. There are 14 residues in the CDR3. V shed 5 bases, J shed 5 bases, and the junction held 6 bases outside the gene matches. CDR3 DNA: TGTGCCAGCAGTTCGGCTAGCGGGAGTCACGAGCAGTACTTC. It is translated as CASSSASGSHEQYF.

The V gene is TRBV7-3, the J gene TRBJ2-7; D ambiguous. Looked up from germline, CDR1 is SGHTA and CDR2 is FQGTGA. Trimming removed 4 bases at V and 7 bases at J, with 20 bases between. The CDR3 is 15 residues long. The CDR3 reads CASSSSTLVGAEQYF. CDR3 nucleotide sequence: TGTGCCAGCAGCTCCTCGACGCTAGTAGGCGCTGAGCAGTACTTC. Combining the CDR3 with reference TRBV7-3 and TRBJ2-7 gives the whole variable domain GAGVSQTPSNKVTEKGKYVELRCDPISGHTALYWYRQSLGQGPEFLIYFQGTGAADDSGLPNDRFFAVRPEGSVSTLKIQRTERGDSAVYLCASSSSTLVGAEQYFGPGTRLTVT.

This chain uses TRBV5-4 with TRBJ2-3; 10 nucleotides match TRBD2. The germline V gene has CDR1 SGHNT and CDR2 YYREEE (reference sequence). The CDR3 is made up of 16 amino acids. V gave up 7 bases and J gave up 1 base; unmatched junction bases: 9. The chain's CDR3 is CASPGGSGRGTDTQYF. CDR3 bases: TGTGCCAGCCCTGGGGGGAGCGGGAGGGGCACAGATACGCAGTATTTT.

The rearrangement uses TRBV29-1 and TRBJ2-1; TRBD2 matches 12 bases. Germline trimming cut 4 bases from V and 10 bases from J; bases unmatched to any gene: 5. Germline assignment: CDR1 SQVTM and CDR2 ANQGSEA. The CDR3 runs to 13 residues. CDR3 residues: CSVASGRAGEQFF. CDR3 DNA sequence: TGCAGCGTTGCTAGCGGGAGGGCCGGGGAGCAGTTCTTC.

Only a few counts were recorded for this clone. CDR3 sequence: CASSIGTGMSTDTQYF. CDR3 in DNA: TGCGCCAGCAGCATAGGGACAGGGATGAGCACAGATACGCAGTATTTT. This chain uses TRBV5-1 with TRBJ2-3; TRBD1 agrees at 9 bases. Germline V lookup: CDR1 SGHRS, CDR2 YFSETQ. CDR3 length equals 16 residues. J lost 0 bases, V lost 4 bases, and 6 bases had no gene match.

This rearrangement joins TRBV25-1 to TRBJ1-2; 7 bases agree with TRBD1. Germline CDR1 MGHDK, CDR2 SYGVNS. The CDR3 is 16 amino acids. V lost 2 bases, J lost 2 bases, and 8 bases stayed unmatched. CDR3 in amino acids: CASSEDGQAENYGYTF. In DNA, the CDR3 is TGTGCCAGCAGTGAAGACGGACAGGCAGAAAACTATGGCTACACCTTC.

The chain couples TRBV6-1 to TRBJ2-7; D remains unclear. The germline gives CDR1 MNHNS, CDR2 SASEGT. The CDR3 totals 13 residues. V lost 7 bases and J lost 7, with 17 bases in between. DNA of the CDR3: TGTGCCAGCACCGAAACCGGAGCAATAGAGCAGTACTTC. It codes for CASTETGAIEQYF.

This clone was found a few times. The chain combines TRBV5-4 with TRBJ2-7; D is perhaps TRBD1 (6 bases). The CDR3 sequence is 17 residues long. The germline V and J ends were trimmed by 3 bases and 3 bases, with 22 bases remaining between them. Per the germline V gene, CDR1 is SGHNT and CDR2 is YYREEE (reference sequence). The CDR3 reads CASSWGPEEQVFYEQYF. CDR3 nucleotide sequence: TGTGCCAGCAGCTGGGGGCCGGAGGAGCAGGTTTTCTACGAGCAGTACTTC.

This clone was recorded a few times. This chain links TRBV2 with TRBJ2-7; D may be TRBD2 (5 bases). Germline V gene sequence: CDR1 SNHLY, CDR2 FYNNEI. V lost 6 bases to trimming and J lost 3 bases, with 12 bases between them. The CDR3 has 13 residues. The CDR3 reads CASRGTRSYEQYF. The CDR3 nucleotides read TGTGCCAGCAGAGGAACTAGGAGCTACGAGCAGTACTTC.

The genes are TRBV11-2 and TRBJ2-1; D may match TRBD1 or TRBD2 (6 bases each). V lost 5 bases and J lost 8, with 19 bases in between. The CDR3 runs to 15 residues. CDR1 is SGHAT, CDR2 FQNNGV, per germline. CDR3 amino acids: CASSVRGAEVDEQFF. For the CDR3, the DNA is TGTGCCAGCAGCGTTAGGGGGGCGGAGGTCGATGAGCAGTTCTTC. Drawing the rest from reference TRBV11-2 and TRBJ2-1, the complete variable domain is EAGVAQSPRYKIIEKRQSVAFWCNPISGHATLYWYQQILGQGPKLLIQFQNNGVVDDSQLPKDRFSAERLKGVDSTLKIQPAKLEDSAVYLCASSVRGAEVDEQFFGPGTRLTVL.

The chain carries TRBV19 and TRBJ1-5; 7 bases line up with TRBD1. Germline V CDR1 and CDR2: LNHDA, SQIVND (reference sequence). V lost 7 bases to trimming and J lost 11 bases; unmatched junction nucleotides: 20. This CDR3 is built from 16 residues. The CDR3 DNA reads TGTGCCAGTAATCCCCAGAACTCAGGGGGAACTCGTTCCCAGCATTTT. Translated, it gives CASNPQNSGGTRSQHF.

The chain is built from TRBV7-3 and TRBJ2-2; 10 bases match TRBD2. The germline gives CDR1 SGHTA, CDR2 FQGTGA. J gave up 4 bases and V 5 bases, and 7 bases lay outside the gene matches. The CDR3 is 16 amino acids. The CDR3 protein is CASSPPSGSPTGELFF. The CDR3 DNA reads TGTGCCAGCAGCCCGCCTAGCGGGAGCCCCACCGGGGAGCTGTTTTTT.

The chain links TRBV27 to TRBJ2-5; D ambiguous. Germline CDR1 reads MNHEY; CDR2 reads SMNVEV (reference sequence). Trimming left V 2 bases short and J 5 bases short, with 9 bases between. There are 13 residues in the CDR3. Here the CDR3 reads CASSLLGSETQYF. DNA of the CDR3: TGTGCCAGCAGTTTACTAGGCTCCGAGACCCAGTACTTC.

The rearrangement links TRBV9 to TRBJ2-2, with 8 bases aligning to TRBD2. V lost 0 bases to trimming and J lost 1 base; unmatched junction nucleotides: 2. In germline, CDR1 is SGDLS, CDR2 YYNGEE. This CDR3 spans 16 amino acids. Here the CDR3 reads CASSVATSGNTGELFF. The CDR3 DNA follows: TGTGCCAGCAGCGTAGCTACTAGCGGGAACACCGGGGAGCTGTTTTTT.